These 23 T cell receptor beta chains originate from one sample sequenced in a study of PD-1 blockade in classical Hodgkin lymphoma. Assay: immunoSEQ multiplex PCR; the TCRdb copy retains only in-frame clones and omits some. In the table there are around 91,000 clones, roughly 79% of which are singletons. Each and every patient relapsed after autologous stem cell transplantation, and patients got differing brentuximab vedotin exposure. The source was peripheral blood mononuclear cells (PBMCs), collected before the second cycle of nivolumab. The receptor set was obtained from a human donor with classical Hodgkin lymphoma.

The chain couples TRBV2 to TRBJ1-1, with 9 bases identical to TRBD1. Per germline, CDR1 SNHLY and CDR2 FYNNEI. Losses at the gene ends were 7 bases for V and 2 bases for J; bases not matched to a gene: 14. The CDR3 extends over 17 amino acids. The chain's CDR3 is CASIWGTGLTSNTEAFF. CDR3 sequence (DNA): TGTGCCAGCATTTGGGGGACAGGGCTAACCTCTAACACTGAAGCTTTCTTT.

The V gene is TRBV29-1, the J gene TRBJ2-7, with 12 bases fitting TRBD2. Losses at the gene ends were 7 bases for V and 5 bases for J; bases not matched to a gene: 3. This CDR3 has 12 amino acids. Germline V gives CDR1 SQVTM, CDR2 ANQGSEA. For the CDR3, the DNA is TGCAGCGGGACTAGCGGGACCGACGAGCAGTACTTC. The encoded protein is CSGTSGTDEQYF.

The chain employs TRBV15 and TRBJ2-3; 7 bases fit TRBD2. CDR3 length equals 17 residues. With V trimmed by 4 bases and J by 0 bases, 10 bases remained unmatched. CDR1 and CDR2 from the germline V gene are LNHNV and YYDKDF (reference sequence). The CDR3 loop is CATSKTKAGPSTDTQYF. The CDR3 region has the DNA TGTGCCACCAGCAAAACCAAAGCGGGACCTAGCACAGATACGCAGTATTTT.

This clone is termed large (0.1 to 1%). This chain joins TRBV6-5 and TRBJ1-4; D not resolved. CDR1 and CDR2 (germline): MNHEY, SVGAGI. Trimming removed 2 bases from V and 7 bases from J, with 8 bases in between. CDR3 size: 13 residues. CDR3 loop: CASSYGIGEKLFF. CDR3 bases: TGTGCCAGCAGTTACGGGATTGGTGAAAAACTGTTTTTT.

J is TRBJ2-7 and V is TRBV5-4; 10 nucleotides line up with TRBD1. The germline V gene has CDR1 SGHNT and CDR2 YYREEE (reference sequence). The CDR3 totals 15 residues. With 5 bases clipped from V and 5 bases from J, the junction kept 10 bases outside the gene matches. The CDR3 sequence: CASRTSPTGGDEQYF. In DNA, the CDR3 is TGTGCCAGCAGGACCTCGCCGACAGGGGGCGACGAGCAGTACTTC.

V gene TRBV27 combines with J gene TRBJ2-4; 8 bases are a match to TRBD2. Trimming removed 5 bases from V and 1 base from J; junction bases left unmatched: 4. The CDR3 loop spans 15 amino acids. Per germline, CDR1 MNHEY and CDR2 SMNVEV (reference sequence). CDR3 loop: CASSKAGAAKNIQYF. The CDR3 nucleotides read TGTGCCAGCAGTAAAGCGGGAGCTGCCAAAAACATTCAGTACTTC.

The chain carries TRBV11-2 and TRBJ1-2, with D possibly being TRBD1 (5 bases). There are 16 residues in the CDR3. V was clipped by 0 bases and J by 1 base, with 12 bases between them. Germline CDR1 and CDR2: SGHAT and FQNNGV. The CDR3 here is CASSLDGGMGNYGYTF. The DNA for the CDR3 is TGTGCCAGCAGCTTAGACGGGGGGATGGGTAACTATGGCTACACCTTC.

The chain joins TRBV5-1 to TRBJ1-1; D remains unclear. This CDR3 is 13 amino acids long. V lost 7 bases, J lost 3 bases, and 13 bases lay in between. CDR1 is SGHRS, CDR2 YFSETQ, per germline. CDR3 in amino acids: CASAFSGDTEAFF. DNA for the CDR3: TGCGCCAGCGCTTTCTCGGGCGACACTGAAGCTTTCTTT. The full variable domain, completed using reference TRBV5-1 and TRBJ1-1, is KAGVTQTPRYLIKTRGQQVTLSCSPISGHRSVSWYQQTPGQGLQFLFEYFSETQRNKGNFPGRFSGRQFSNSRSEMNVSTLELGDSALYLCASAFSGDTEAFFGQGTRLTVV.

This chain connects TRBV6-5 to TRBJ2-2; maybe TRBD2 (6 bases). The CDR3 has 14 amino acids. Deletions cut 6 bases from V and 3 bases from J, with 11 bases between. Germline CDR1 reads MNHEY; CDR2 reads SVGAGI. The CDR3 region is CASSRDSYTGELFF. The CDR3 nucleotides are TGTGCCAGCAGCCGGGACTCGTACACCGGGGAGCTGTTTTTT.

This clone occurred once. The J gene is TRBJ1-1, the V gene TRBV18, with unresolved D. This CDR3 is built from 15 residues. Germline-derived CDR1 and CDR2 are KGHSH and LQKENI. V dropped 0 bases and J dropped 1 base, with 9 bases sitting between them. The chain's CDR3 is CASSPPSLRNTEAFF. In DNA, the CDR3 is TGTGCCAGCTCACCACCGTCCCTTAGGAACACTGAAGCTTTCTTT.

This chain joins TRBV10-3 and TRBJ1-1; D is unclear. The V end lost 6 bases, the J end lost 6 bases, and 23 bases lay between the germline ends. Germline V gene lookup returns CDR1 ENHRY and CDR2 SYGVKD. The CDR3 contains 16 residues. CDR3 in amino acids: CAISPSGLPAISEAFF. The CDR3 DNA is TGTGCCATCAGCCCCAGTGGTTTGCCAGCCATCTCTGAAGCTTTCTTT.

This clone was detected once. V usage is TRBV18 and J usage is TRBJ2-2; no clear D gene. Germline V lookup: CDR1 KGHSH, CDR2 LQKENI. V was cut by 1 base and J by 7 bases, with 1 base left in between. The CDR3 runs 11 residues. The chain's CDR3 is CASSPRGELFF. As DNA, the CDR3 is TGTGCCAGCTCACCACGCGGGGAGCTGTTTTTT.

V and J are TRBV19 and TRBJ1-2; 7 nucleotides align to TRBD1. The V gene end was trimmed by 6 bases and the J gene end by 2 bases; junction bases not matched to a gene: 12. This CDR3 is built from 16 residues. Looked up from germline, CDR1 is LNHDA and CDR2 is SQIVND (reference sequence). The CDR3, as DNA: TGTGCCAGTAGCGAAAGGACAGGTTGGGCGAACTATGGCTACACCTTC. This translates into CASSERTGWANYGYTF. Variable domain in full (rest from reference TRBV19 and TRBJ1-2): DGGITQSPKYLFRKEGQNVTLSCEQNLNHDAMYWYRQDPGQGLRLIYYSQIVNDFQKGDIAEGYSVSREKKESFPLTVTSAQKNPTAFYLCASSERTGWANYGYTFGSGTRLTVV.

J is TRBJ2-2 and V is TRBV20-1; D not certain. Trimming removed 2 bases at V and 7 bases at J, with 5 bases between. CDR1 is DFQATT and CDR2 is SNEGSKA in the germline V gene (reference sequence). The CDR3 contains 11 residues. The DNA for the CDR3 is TGCAGTGCTAGATCCGACGGGGAGCTGTTTTTT. Its translation: CSARSDGELFF.

V gene TRBV15 combines with J gene TRBJ2-1; D may correspond to TRBD1 or TRBD2 (5 bases each). The CDR3 sequence is 16 residues long. Trimming shortened V by 1 base and J by 2 bases, and 12 bases separated the two germline ends. Per the germline V gene, CDR1 is LNHNV and CDR2 is YYDKDF (reference sequence). CDR3 DNA: TGTGCCACCAGCAGAGGTTGGGACGTTACCTACAATGAGCAGTTCTTC. Residues: CATSRGWDVTYNEQFF.

The chain has TRBV6-4 and TRBJ1-1, with unresolved D. CDR1 is MRHNA, CDR2 SNTAGT, per germline. With 4 bases removed from V and 0 bases from J, the gap between germline ends came to 6 bases. CDR3 length: 13 residues. The CDR3 DNA reads as TGTGCCAGCAGTGTTGAGCTGAACACTGAAGCTTTCTTT. Protein sequence: CASSVELNTEAFF.

This chain links TRBV10-3 with TRBJ1-1; D may be TRBD1 (6 bases). The V gene lost 0 bases and the J gene lost 6 bases, with 14 bases spanning the gap. The CDR3 is 15 residues long. From germline, CDR1 is ENHRY and CDR2 SYGVKD. CDR3: CAISESDSPGAEAFF. The CDR3, as DNA: TGTGCCATCAGTGAGTCGGACAGCCCCGGGGCTGAAGCTTTCTTT.

V gene TRBV6-5 combines with J gene TRBJ2-4; tentative D call: TRBD2 (6 bases). This CDR3 has 14 residues. Germline CDR1 and CDR2: MNHEY and SVGAGI. V gave up 4 bases and J gave up 8 bases, with 15 bases separating them. The CDR3 DNA sequence: TGTGCCAGCAGTTCTCCCTGGGGGGATGACATTCAGTACTTC. Residues: CASSSPWGDDIQYF.

V usage is TRBV5-4 and J usage is TRBJ1-1; TRBD1 might be the D (5 bases). The CDR3 totals 15 residues. V lost 3 bases, J lost 1 base, and 13 bases lay in between. Germline CDR1 SGHNT, CDR2 YYREEE (reference sequence). CDR3 in DNA: TGTGCCAGCAGCTCCTATACCCAGGGGAACACTGAAGCTTTCTTT. This translates into CASSSYTQGNTEAFF.

This sequence joins TRBV7-2 and TRBJ2-3, with a weak D call TRBD2 (6 bases). The CDR3 has 16 residues. Germline lookup yields CDR1 SGHTA and CDR2 FQGNSA. Trimming removed 5 bases from V and 4 bases from J, with 19 bases in between. CDR3 sequence (DNA): TGTGCCAGCAGCCTGACGACTAGTAGGGCCTCAGATACGCAGTATTTT. It encodes CASSLTTSRASDTQYF.

The rearrangement uses TRBV28 and TRBJ1-4, with a tentative D call TRBD1 (6 bases). Trimming cost V 6 bases and J 3 bases, with 17 bases left between them. Germline CDR1 is MDHEN and CDR2 is SYDVKM. The CDR3 is 16 residues long. CDR3 protein: CASSPWGQGANEKLFF. In nucleotides, the CDR3 is TGTGCCAGCAGCCCCTGGGGGCAGGGCGCTAATGAAAAACTGTTTTTT.

The CDR3 region has the DNA TGTGCCAGCAGCTTACTCCCCACGACAGAGCAAGAGACCCAGTACTTC. Protein sequence: CASSLLPTTEQETQYF. This sequence joins TRBV7-6 and TRBJ2-5; D may be TRBD1 (5 bases). The CDR3 consists of 16 residues. The germline CDR1 and CDR2 sequences are SGHVS and FNYEAQ. Trimming took off 2 bases at V and 2 bases at J, with 15 bases between the two ends.

V usage is TRBV10-3 and J usage is TRBJ2-1; D may match TRBD1 or TRBD2 (5 bases each). The V end was cut by 7 bases, the J end by 1 base, with 11 bases between. From germline, CDR1 is ENHRY and CDR2 SYGVKD. This CDR3 is built from 14 residues. The CDR3 loop is CAITTGLSYNEQFF. Here the CDR3 DNA reads TGTGCCATCACGACGGGGCTTTCCTACAATGAGCAGTTCTTC.